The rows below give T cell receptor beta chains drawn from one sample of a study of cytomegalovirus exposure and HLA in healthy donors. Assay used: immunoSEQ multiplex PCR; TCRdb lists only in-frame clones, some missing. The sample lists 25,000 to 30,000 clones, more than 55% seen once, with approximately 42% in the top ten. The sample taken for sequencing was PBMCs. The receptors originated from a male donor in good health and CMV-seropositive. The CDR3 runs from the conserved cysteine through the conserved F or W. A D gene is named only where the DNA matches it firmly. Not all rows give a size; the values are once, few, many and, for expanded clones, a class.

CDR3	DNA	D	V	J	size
CASSASGGREDTEAFF	TGTGCCAGCAGCGCTTCAGGGGGCCGGGAGGACACTGAAGCTTTCTTT	TRBD1	TRBV9	TRBJ1-1	-
CASSLLGADEQFF	TGTGCCAGCAGCTTATTAGGGGCGGATGAGCAGTTCTTC	-	TRBV11-2	TRBJ2-1	-
CSAKGLHEQFF	TGCAGTGCTAAGGGACTTCATGAGCAGTTCTTC	-	TRBV20-1	TRBJ2-1	-
CASRGLAGVTEQYF	TGTGCCAGCAGGGGACTAGCGGGAGTTACCGAGCAGTACTTC	TRBD2	TRBV6-1	TRBJ2-7	-
CASSSGLAGGPREQFF	TGCGCCAGCAGCTCAGGACTAGCGGGAGGGCCGAGGGAGCAGTTCTTC	TRBD2	TRBV5-1	TRBJ2-1	-
CASSLGLEPYEQYF	TGTGCCAGCAGCTTGGGGTTGGAGCCCTACGAGCAGTACTTC	-	TRBV5-6	TRBJ2-7	few
CASSPPGTGGTEQYF	TGCGCCAGCAGCCCTCCCGGGACAGGGGGTACGGAGCAGTACTTC	TRBD1	TRBV5-1	TRBJ2-7	few
CASSILAGEQFF	TGTGCCAGTAGTATACTAGCCGGGGAGCAGTTCTTC	-	TRBV19	TRBJ2-1	-
CASSQGLAGKEEQFF	TGTGCCAGCAGCCAAGGACTAGCGGGAAAGGAGGAGCAGTTCTTC	TRBD2	TRBV11-1	TRBJ2-1	-
CASSLDRGFTGANVLTF	TGTGCCAGCAGCTTAGACAGGGGCTTCACTGGGGCCAACGTCCTGACTTTC	-	TRBV11-2	TRBJ2-6	many
CASSLGDRVNEQFF	TGCGCCAGCAGCTTGGGCGACAGGGTAAATGAGCAGTTCTTC	TRBD1	TRBV5-1	TRBJ2-1	-
CASQRIGDRGRGGYTF	TGTGCCAGCCAAAGGATAGGGGACAGGGGGCGTGGTGGCTACACCTTC	TRBD1	TRBV2	TRBJ1-2	-
CASSLTGGTDTQYF	TGTGCCAGCAGTTTGACAGGGGGCACAGATACGCAGTATTTT	TRBD1	TRBV6-6	TRBJ2-3	few
CASSLLGLTNQPQHF	TGCGCCAGCAGCCTCCTTGGGCTCACCAATCAGCCCCAGCATTTT	-	TRBV4-1	TRBJ1-5	-
CASSGGPWDTEAFF	TGTGCCAGCAGCGGAGGGCCTTGGGACACTGAAGCTTTCTTT	-	TRBV9	TRBJ1-1	-
CASSLGATGSYEQYF	TGTGCCAGCAGCTTGGGGGCGACGGGAAGCTACGAGCAGTACTTC	-	TRBV5-6	TRBJ2-7	-
CASSFGQGAGNTIYF	TGTGCCAGCAGTTTTGGACAGGGGGCTGGAAACACCATATATTTT	TRBD1	TRBV2	TRBJ1-3	once
CASGLRARAEAFF	TGTGCTAGTGGACTACGGGCGCGGGCTGAAGCTTTCTTT	-	TRBV12-5	TRBJ1-1	-
CASSPAREWNGYTF	TGTGCCAGCAGCCCAGCGAGGGAGTGGAATGGCTACACCTTC	-	TRBV6-5	TRBJ1-2	few
CASSLRSGVSTDTQYF	TGTGCCAGCAGCTTAAGGAGCGGGGTGAGCACAGATACGCAGTATTTT	TRBD2	TRBV7-9	TRBJ2-3	few
CASSLERGGAEAFF	TGTGCCAGTAGTTTGGAAAGGGGAGGCGCTGAAGCTTTCTTT	-	TRBV19	TRBJ1-1	-
CASSIDRGLTDTQYF	TGCGCCAGCAGCATTGACAGGGGGCTCACAGATACGCAGTATTTT	TRBD1	TRBV5-1	TRBJ2-3	-
CAISERPGETQYF	TGTGCCATCAGTGAGCGGCCAGGGGAGACCCAGTACTTC	-	TRBV10-3	TRBJ2-5	few
CASSYGGARGNTEAFF	TGTGCCAGCAGTTATGGGGGGGCGCGAGGGAACACTGAAGCTTTCTTT	-	TRBV6-5	TRBJ1-1	-
CASSFSGGSTDTQYF	TGTGCTAGCAGCTTCTCAGGGGGGAGCACAGATACGCAGTATTTT	-	TRBV7-7	TRBJ2-3	-
CASSLDAGERKPQHF	TGCGCCAGCAGCTTGGATGCAGGGGAAAGGAAGCCCCAGCATTTT	-	TRBV5-1	TRBJ1-5	-
CASSDRLAGAYEQYF	TGTGCCAGCAGCGATCGACTAGCGGGGGCCTACGAGCAGTACTTC	TRBD2	TRBV11-1	TRBJ2-7	once